The 3 T cell receptor beta chains below were found in one sample sequenced in a study of blood T cell repertoires in COVID-19. Clones were sequenced by immunoSEQ multiplex PCR, and TCRdb holds only the in-frame ones, with some missing. Of about 200,000 clones listed, about 91% were seen once; the top ten hold more than 0.95%. Sample: peripheral blood. All receptors come from a man aged 30-40 years with acute or convalescent COVID-19.

This chain joins TRBV19 and TRBJ1-1; D is perhaps TRBD1 (6 bases). CDR3 length: 16 amino acids. Trimming took off 6 bases at V and 1 base at J, with 18 bases between the two ends. Germline-derived CDR1 and CDR2 are LNHDA and SQIVND (reference sequence). Here the CDR3 reads CASSLTGRSKNTEAFF. CDR3 nucleotide sequence: TGTGCCAGTAGCCTAACAGGGAGATCCAAGAACACTGAAGCTTTCTTT.

The chain uses TRBV28 and TRBJ2-5, with D uncertain. V was shortened by 6 bases and J by 1 base, with 27 bases between the two germline ends. The germline gives CDR1 MDHEN, CDR2 SYDVKM. The CDR3 runs to 19 residues. CDR3: CASSSRVPSQFSIQETQYF. The DNA of the CDR3 is TGTGCCAGCAGCTCACGGGTCCCGAGTCAATTCTCGATCCAAGAGACCCAGTACTTC.

This clone was recorded once. This chain connects TRBV28 to TRBJ2-5; TRBD2 aligns across 8 bases. The CDR3 spans 17 residues. J gave up 3 bases and V 6 bases, and 15 bases lay outside the gene matches. Germline V gene sequence: CDR1 MDHEN, CDR2 SYDVKM. CDR3 region: CASRDAAGGRSKETQYF. In nucleotides, the CDR3 is TGTGCCAGCAGAGACGCGGCGGGAGGTCGTAGTAAAGAGACCCAGTACTTC.